Listed here are 20 T cell receptor beta chains from one sample, sequenced in a study of blood T cells in healthy people across ages. The authors ran a second PCR of about 7 to 11 cycles using a sample-barcoded 5' primer and a J-beta primer mix. MiXCR, applied by TCRdb to the 5' RACE reads, yields one record per CDR3 protein. The table includes about 1.6 million distinct CDR3 sequences, about 35% detected once. Sequences were obtained from blood. Receptors were obtained from a woman aged 25 to 39 in good health.

This sequence joins TRBV3-1 and TRBJ2-7, with TRBD1 as a possible D gene (5 bases). There are 16 residues in the CDR3. Germline V gene lookup returns CDR1 LGHDT and CDR2 YNNKEL (reference sequence). Trimming left V 0 bases short and J 3 bases short, with 15 bases between. DNA for the CDR3: TGTGCCAGCAGCCAAGAGGGAAGGCAGGGATTCTACGAGCAGTACTTC. Translating gives CASSQEGRQGFYEQYF.

The chain couples TRBV28 to TRBJ2-1; D gene uncertain. With 3 bases removed from V and 10 bases from J, the gap between germline ends came to 10 bases. Germline values: CDR1 MDHEN, CDR2 SYDVKM. This CDR3 has 12 residues. CDR3 protein: CASSFGNIEQFF. The CDR3 DNA reads TGTGCCAGCAGTTTTGGAAACATCGAGCAGTTCTTC. Supplemented by reference TRBV28 and TRBJ2-1, the full variable domain reads DVKVTQSSRYLVKRTGEKVFLECVQDMDHENMFWYRQDPGLGLRLIYFSYDVKMKEKGDIPEGYSVSREKKERFSLILESASTNQTSMYLCASSFGNIEQFFGPGTRLTVL.

This clonotype was detected a few times. The chain carries TRBV6-5 and TRBJ2-2; D is undetermined. V was clipped by 0 bases and J by 3 bases, with 8 bases between them. Germline assignment: CDR1 MNHEY and CDR2 SVGAGI. The CDR3 has 15 residues. In DNA form, the CDR3 reads TGTGCCAGCAGTTACTCGATCCCGTACACCGGGGAGCTGTTTTTT. Amino acids: CASSYSIPYTGELFF.

This sequence joins TRBV20-1 and TRBJ2-5; the D gene is possibly TRBD1 (5 bases). The CDR3 length is 12 residues. Germline assignment: CDR1 DFQATT and CDR2 SNEGSKA (reference sequence). Between the trimmed V and J ends, which lost 6 bases and 3 bases, there was a span of 11 bases. As DNA, the CDR3 is TGCAGTGCAAACCAGGACAAAGAGACCCAGTACTTC. Encoded protein: CSANQDKETQYF.

The V and J genes are TRBV4-1 and TRBJ2-2; 8 positions agree with TRBD1. The V segment lost 4 bases and the J segment 6 bases; nucleotides outside the gene matches: 4. Germline CDR1 and CDR2: MGHRA and YSYEKL. The CDR3 spans 14 residues. CDR3 in amino acids: CASSRDRGAGELFF. The CDR3 nucleotides are TGCGCCAGCAGCCGCGACAGGGGTGCCGGGGAGCTGTTTTTT.

The sample holds a few counts of this clonotype. The gene calls are TRBV10-3 and TRBJ1-1; the D is unclear. The V and J ends lost 10 bases and 1 base respectively, with 10 bases between them. Germline V gene lookup returns CDR1 ENHRY and CDR2 SYGVKD. The CDR3 consists of 12 residues. CDR3 DNA: TGTGCCACGGGTTGGGGGAACACTGAAGCTTTCTTT. It encodes CATGWGNTEAFF.

About this clonotype itself: Relative to the germline gene, one junction end is altered; a read error may explain this. The gene calls are TRBV24-1 and TRBJ2-1, with D perhaps TRBD2 (5 bases). The CDR3 consists of 14 residues. Germline CDR1 and CDR2: KGHDR and SFDVKD. CDR3 region: CTTSDLRANNEQFF. CDR3 DNA sequence: TGTACCACCAGTGATTTGCGGGCCAACAATGAGCAGTTCTTC.

A word on this clonotype: Being one base from a much bigger clone, this may be a read error. This sequence joins TRBV20-1 and TRBJ2-7; TRBD1 aligns across 10 bases. The CDR3 extends over 15 amino acids. V was clipped by 0 bases and J by 2 bases; unmatched bases: 4. Germline-derived CDR1 and CDR2 are DFQATT and SNEGSKA (reference sequence). The DNA for the CDR3 is TGCAGTGCTAGAGATATCGGACAGGGGGCCTACGAGCAGTACTTC. Protein product: CSARDIGQGAYEQYF.

The rearrangement links TRBV6-2 or TRBV6-3 to TRBJ2-7; TRBD1 might be the D (7 bases). The V gene's germline CDR1 is MNHEY and CDR2 SVGEGT. V was shortened by 5 bases and J by 3 bases, with 11 bases between the two germline ends. The CDR3 sequence is 13 residues long. CDR3 sequence: CASSIQGGYEQYF. DNA for the CDR3: TGTGCCAGCAGTATCCAGGGGGGCTACGAGCAGTACTTC.

The rearrangement uses TRBV20-1 and TRBJ2-1; TRBD2 matches 9 bases. There are 15 residues in the CDR3. Germline lookup yields CDR1 DFQATT and CDR2 SNEGSKA (reference sequence). V shed 3 bases, J shed 10 bases, and the junction held 13 bases outside the gene matches. The CDR3 spells CSASFLAGNFYEQFF. CDR3 nucleotides: TGCAGTGCTAGTTTTCTAGCGGGGAATTTCTACGAGCAGTTCTTC.

This clonotype was found a few times. A read error is possible here, since a much larger clone lies one base away. The chain links TRBV6-6 to TRBJ2-7, with unresolved D. The germline gives CDR1 MNHNY, CDR2 SVGAGI (reference sequence). CDR3 length: 11 amino acids. Trimming took 2 bases from V and 6 from J, leaving 5 bases between them. The CDR3 bases are TGTGCCAGCAGTTACCTCTCCGAGCAGTACTTC. It is translated as CASSYLSEQYF.

The J gene is TRBJ1-1, the V gene TRBV7-9; D might be TRBD1 (6 bases). With 4 bases removed from V and 1 base from J, the gap between germline ends came to 13 bases. This CDR3 is 15 amino acids long. Germline V CDR1 and CDR2: SEHNR, FQNEAQ (reference sequence). CDR3 amino acids: CASSSPPGANTEAFF. The CDR3 nucleotides are TGTGCCAGCAGCTCTCCCCCAGGGGCGAACACTGAAGCTTTCTTT.

This clonotype has just a few counts. The genes are TRBV6-2 or TRBV6-3 and TRBJ2-7; D tentatively fits TRBD1 or TRBD2 (5 bases each). With 7 bases removed from V and 1 base from J, the gap between germline ends came to 17 bases. The CDR3 spans 15 residues. Germline CDR1 and CDR2: MNHEY and SVGEGT. DNA of the CDR3: TGTGCCAGCACCGAATGGGGGTTTGTATCCTACGAGCAGTACTTC. Amino acids: CASTEWGFVSYEQYF.

This clonotype has a count of ten or more. This sequence joins TRBV20-1 and TRBJ2-3; D unresolved. CDR1 is DFQATT, CDR2 SNEGSKA, per germline (reference sequence). This CDR3 is 13 amino acids long. Trimming stripped 6 bases from V and 0 bases from J, with 10 bases between. As DNA, the CDR3 is TGCAGTGCCCCGTCGACTAGCACAGATACGCAGTATTTT. Amino acids: CSAPSTSTDTQYF.

This clonotype was picked up a small number of times. V is TRBV24-1 and J is TRBJ2-5, with 8 positions matching TRBD1. The CDR3 length is 16 residues. Losses at the gene ends were 4 bases for V and 4 bases for J; bases not matched to a gene: 10. Germline lookup yields CDR1 KGHDR and CDR2 SFDVKD. CDR3 residues: CATSDPTDRAGETQYF. In DNA, the CDR3 is TGTGCCACCAGTGACCCGACGGACAGGGCTGGAGAGACCCAGTACTTC.

A note on this clonotype: This sequence may be a read error, since a much larger clone differs from it by one base. V gene TRBV20-1 combines with J gene TRBJ1-5; TRBD1 might be the D (6 bases). Germline V gene data show CDR1 as DFQATT and CDR2 as SNEGSKA (reference sequence). The CDR3 length is 14 residues. CDR3 region: CSAGGEGSNRPQHF. The CDR3 DNA follows: TGCAGTGCTGGGGGCGAGGGGAGCAATCGGCCCCAGCATTTT.

This chain joins TRBV13 and TRBJ2-7, with unresolved D. V was pared by 3 bases and J by 6 bases, with 12 bases between. Germline-derived CDR1 and CDR2 are PRHDT and FYEKMQ (reference sequence). The length of the CDR3 is 13 residues. The CDR3 region has the DNA TGTGCCAGCAGCTTTACGGCATCCATCGAGCAGTACTTC. It yields the protein CASSFTASIEQYF.

Only one count was recorded for this clonotype. This could be a read error, since a much larger clone is one nucleotide away. The chain combines TRBV9 with TRBJ2-1; D remains unclear. The germline V gene encodes CDR1 SGDLS and CDR2 YYNGEE. The CDR3 spans 13 residues. The CDR3 DNA follows: TGTGCCAGCAGCGTTGATAGTTTAAGTGAGCAGTGCTTC. This sequence encodes CASSVDSLSEQCF.

The genes are TRBV3-1 and TRBJ1-1, with D hard to call. Trimming took off 0 bases at V and 4 bases at J, with 12 bases between the two ends. Germline-derived CDR1 and CDR2 are LGHDT and YNNKEL (reference sequence). The CDR3 is 15 residues long. CDR3 coding DNA: TGTGCCAGCAGCCAAGATTTCGGGTCCGGCACTGAAGCTTTCTTT. It codes for CASSQDFGSGTEAFF.

The J gene is TRBJ2-7, the V gene TRBV6-2 or TRBV6-3; D unclear. Germline values: CDR1 MNHEY, CDR2 SVGEGT. CDR3 length: 17 amino acids. V dropped 2 bases and J dropped 3 bases, with 20 bases sitting between them. Written as DNA, the CDR3 is TGTGCCAGCAGTTACGATCAGGTCAGTTTAAGGCGCTACGAGCAGTACTTC. This gives the protein CASSYDQVSLRRYEQYF.